These 26 T cell receptor beta chains were all obtained from the same sample, sequenced in a study of STAT5B mutations in CD4+ large granular lymphocyte leukemia. Assay used: immunoSEQ multiplex PCR; TCRdb lists only in-frame clones, some missing. The sample holds about 48,000 clones, around 70% seen once. Sequencing was performed on CD4+ T cells from blood buffy coats. The source of these receptors is a human donor in good health.

The chain carries TRBV6-5 and TRBJ2-2, with a weak D call TRBD1 (5 bases). V dropped 0 bases and J dropped 3 bases, with 11 bases sitting between them. The germline CDR1 and CDR2 sequences are MNHEY and SVGAGI. The CDR3 consists of 16 residues. The CDR3, as DNA: TGTGCCAGCAGTTACTCTCCAGGGATGGACACCGGGGAGCTGTTTTTT. Translation: CASSYSPGMDTGELFF.

V gene TRBV10-2 combines with J gene TRBJ1-5; 11 bases are shared with TRBD1. This CDR3 spans 15 amino acids. Germline loops: CDR1 WSHSY, CDR2 SAAADI. V dropped 8 bases and J dropped 0; count of bases not matched to a gene: 3. The DNA of the CDR3 is TGCGCCAGCGGGACAGGGGGACATAGCAATCAGCCCCAGCATTTT. It codes for CASGTGGHSNQPQHF.

This chain links TRBV15 with TRBJ2-5; D unclear. With 1 base removed from V and 2 bases from J, the gap between germline ends came to 8 bases. The CDR3 has 14 amino acids. The germline gives CDR1 LNHNV, CDR2 YYDKDF (reference sequence). CDR3 bases: TGTGCCACCAGCAGAGTGACGAGGCAAGAGACCCAGTACTTC. This codes for CATSRVTRQETQYF.

The rearrangement links TRBV10-3 to TRBJ2-5; 8 bases are shared with TRBD1. This CDR3 region has 15 residues. From germline, CDR1 is ENHRY and CDR2 SYGVKD. The V segment lost 3 bases and the J segment 2 bases; nucleotides outside the gene matches: 5. The CDR3 nucleotides are TGTGCCATCAGTGACCAGGGGGCGGGTCAAGAGACCCAGTACTTC. Amino acids: CAISDQGAGQETQYF.

The J gene is TRBJ2-6, the V gene TRBV5-4; no reliable D call. V was shortened by 4 bases and J by 0 bases, with 14 bases between the two germline ends. Germline CDR1 is SGHNT and CDR2 is YYREEE (reference sequence). There are 17 residues in the CDR3. This chain's CDR3 is CASSLHQMSSGANVLTF. The CDR3 nucleotides are TGTGCCAGCAGCCTTCACCAAATGAGCTCTGGGGCCAACGTCCTGACTTTC.

The V and J genes are TRBV5-6 and TRBJ2-7, with 8 bases fitting TRBD1. Germline CDR1 SGHDT, CDR2 YYEEEE. Trimming at V came to 4 bases and at J to 2 bases, leaving 5 bases not matched to a gene. This CDR3 has 14 residues. CDR3 sequence: CASSLQGAAYEQYV. DNA of the CDR3: TGTGCCAGCAGCCTCCAGGGGGCAGCCTACGAGCAGTACGTC.

This chain joins TRBV18 and TRBJ1-2, with a possible D match to TRBD1 (5 bases). Germline-derived CDR1 and CDR2 are KGHSH and LQKENI. CDR3 length: 15 residues. Between the trimmed V and J ends, which lost 3 bases and 3 bases, there was a span of 14 bases. The CDR3 DNA is TGTGCCAGCTCACCCCAGGGTATCGGGGACTATGGCTACACCTTC. Its translation: CASSPQGIGDYGYTF.

The table lists this clone with a few counts. This sequence joins TRBV7-3 and TRBJ2-2; unclear D gene. The CDR3 runs to 15 residues. Germline V gives CDR1 SGHTA, CDR2 FQGTGA. With 2 bases removed from V and 4 bases from J, the gap between germline ends came to 11 bases. In DNA, the CDR3 is TGTGCCAGCAGCTTATCTTCTAGTACCACCGGGGAGCTGTTTTTT. As protein: CASSLSSSTTGELFF. Using reference TRBV7-3 and TRBJ2-2 for the parts outside the CDR3, the full variable domain is GAGVSQTPSNKVTEKGKYVELRCDPISGHTALYWYRQSLGQGPEFLIYFQGTGAADDSGLPNDRFFAVRPEGSVSTLKIQRTERGDSAVYLCASSLSSSTTGELFFGEGSRLTVL.

The J gene is TRBJ2-7, the V gene TRBV6-6; D gene unclear. With 7 bases removed from V and 6 bases from J, the gap between germline ends came to 10 bases. CDR1 and CDR2 from the germline V gene are MNHNY and SVGAGI (reference sequence). The CDR3 has 11 amino acids. Written as DNA, the CDR3 is TGTGCCAGCACTGAAGGAGCCGAGCAGTACGTC. This translates into CASTEGAEQYV.

The count of this clone is one. In DNA, the CDR3 is TGCAGCGTTGGACGACTGCCCGGGGAGCTGTTTTTT. Translating it yields CSVGRLPGELFF. This sequence joins TRBV29-1 and TRBJ2-2; D gene uncertain. Germline loops: CDR1 SQVTM, CDR2 ANQGSEA. V was trimmed by 4 bases and J by 6 bases, leaving 9 bases between them. The CDR3 is 12 residues long.

This clone was detected a few times. Here the CDR3 reads CASSEVGQLTGELFF. CDR3 coding DNA: TGTGCCAGCAGTGAGGTCGGACAGCTGACCGGGGAGCTGTTTTTT. The chain uses TRBV2 and TRBJ2-2, with D possibly TRBD1 on 6 matching bases. With 3 bases removed from V and 5 bases from J, the gap between germline ends came to 13 bases. Germline CDR1 SNHLY, CDR2 FYNNEI. The CDR3 totals 15 residues.

The chain is built from TRBV2 and TRBJ1-5; D is undetermined. This CDR3 spans 14 amino acids. The V gene lost 6 bases and the J gene lost 2 bases, with 11 bases spanning the gap. Looked up from germline, CDR1 is SNHLY and CDR2 is FYNNEI. CDR3 loop: CASSQQLGNQPQHF. The CDR3 coding sequence is TGTGCCAGCAGCCAACAGTTAGGCAATCAGCCCCAGCATTTT. Supplemented by reference TRBV2 and TRBJ1-5, the full variable domain reads EPEVTQTPSHQVTQMGQEVILRCVPISNHLYFYWYRQILGQKVEFLVSFYNNEISEKSEIFDDQFSVERPDGSNFTLKIRSTKLEDSAMYFCASSQQLGNQPQHFGDGTRLSIL.

The chain recombines TRBV6-4 with TRBJ2-1; 12 nucleotides match TRBD2. CDR1 and CDR2 from the germline V gene are MRHNA and SNTAGT. V lost 5 bases and J lost 8; bases outside the gene matches: 7. The CDR3 has 15 amino acids. The CDR3 loop is CASSLLAGGSHEQFF. In DNA, the CDR3 is TGTGCCAGCAGTCTACTAGCGGGGGGATCCCATGAGCAGTTCTTC.

V gene TRBV6-6 combines with J gene TRBJ1-5, with D maybe TRBD1 (6 bases). Looked up from germline, CDR1 is MNHNY and CDR2 is SVGAGI (reference sequence). The CDR3 consists of 14 residues. The germline V and J ends were trimmed by 5 bases and 7 bases, with 15 bases remaining between them. For the CDR3, the DNA is TGTGCCAGCAGTGCTCCAGGGGCCGGGCAGCCCCAGCATTTT. This sequence encodes CASSAPGAGQPQHF.

The rearrangement joins TRBV27 to TRBJ1-2; TRBD1 matches 7 bases. Germline trimming cut 5 bases from V and 4 bases from J; bases unmatched to any gene: 10. The CDR3 extends over 15 amino acids. CDR1 is MNHEY and CDR2 is SMNVEV in the germline V gene (reference sequence). The CDR3 spells CASSQADRDFYGYTF. DNA of the CDR3: TGTGCCAGCAGTCAGGCCGACAGGGATTTCTATGGCTACACCTTC.

The genes are TRBV2 and TRBJ1-3; weak D call: TRBD1 (6 bases). The CDR3 is made up of 15 amino acids. V shed 3 bases and J shed 2 bases, with 11 bases lying between them. Germline V gene sequence: CDR1 SNHLY, CDR2 FYNNEI. The CDR3 sequence is CASSEQGRTGNTIYF. CDR3 DNA: TGTGCCAGCAGTGAGCAGGGGCGGACTGGAAACACCATATATTTT.

The CDR3 is CASSSRQTGADTGELFF. CDR3 coding DNA: TGTGCCAGCAGCTCCCGGCAGACAGGGGCCGACACCGGGGAGCTGTTTTTT. The chain combines TRBV7-3 with TRBJ2-2, with 8 bases aligning to TRBD1. After removal of 4 bases from V and 3 bases from J, the junction contained 10 bases not matched to a gene. CDR3 length: 17 amino acids. Germline loops: CDR1 SGHTA, CDR2 FQGTGA.

The chain couples TRBV11-1 to TRBJ1-6; 9 nucleotides align to TRBD1. The CDR3 consists of 14 residues. Trimming removed 6 bases from V and 10 bases from J; junction bases left unmatched: 7. Germline loops: CDR1 SGHAT, CDR2 FQDESV (reference sequence). The CDR3 reads CASSYTGGTSPLHF. The CDR3 nucleotides read TGTGCCAGCAGTTATACAGGGGGCACATCACCCCTCCACTTT.

The rearrangement joins TRBV19 to TRBJ1-5; TRBD1 aligns across 11 bases. CDR1 LNHDA and CDR2 SQIVND come from the germline V gene (reference sequence). V lost 5 bases, J lost 6 bases, and 6 bases stayed unmatched. CDR3 length equals 15 residues. CDR3: CASSVWTGGLQPQHF. The CDR3, as DNA: TGTGCCAGTAGTGTATGGACAGGGGGCCTTCAGCCCCAGCATTTT. Full variable domain (missing parts from reference TRBV19 and TRBJ1-5): DGGITQSPKYLFRKEGQNVTLSCEQNLNHDAMYWYRQDPGQGLRLIYYSQIVNDFQKGDIAEGYSVSREKKESFPLTVTSAQKNPTAFYLCASSVWTGGLQPQHFGDGTRLSIL.

The genes are TRBV19 and TRBJ2-7; TRBD2 matches 7 bases. CDR3 length: 16 residues. Unmatched junction bases numbered 7, after V lost 0 bases and J lost 2 bases. Per the germline V gene, CDR1 is LNHDA and CDR2 is SQIVND (reference sequence). DNA of the CDR3: TGTGCCAGTAGTATAGATCTGGCGGGGGAGACCTACGAGCAGTACTTC. Its translation: CASSIDLAGETYEQYF.

This rearrangement joins TRBV7-8 to TRBJ2-5, with 9 bases aligning to TRBD1. The CDR3 covers 14 residues. Trimming removed 5 bases from V and 5 bases from J; junction bases left unmatched: 6. Germline lookup yields CDR1 SGHVS and CDR2 FQNEAQ. The CDR3 bases are TGTGCCAGCAGCGGAACAGGGGGCGGCGAGACCCAGTACTTC. This sequence encodes CASSGTGGGETQYF.

This clone has a handful of counts. This CDR3 reads CASSPGLPTDTQYF. The CDR3 nucleotides read TGCGCCAGCAGCCCGGGACTTCCCACAGATACGCAGTATTTT. The chain links TRBV5-1 to TRBJ2-3; D possibly corresponds to TRBD2 (6 bases). There are 14 residues in the CDR3. Germline CDR1 SGHRS, CDR2 YFSETQ. The ends were cut back, 4 bases at V and 2 bases at J, with 11 bases in the middle.

The rearrangement joins TRBV15 to TRBJ2-7; TRBD1 agrees at 11 bases. V was pared by 0 bases and J by 2 bases, with 6 bases of the junction left unmatched. Germline values: CDR1 LNHNV, CDR2 YYDKDF (reference sequence). The CDR3 extends over 17 amino acids. The DNA of the CDR3 is TGTGCCACCAGCAGAGAAGGGTGGGGACAGGGGGCCTACGAGCAGTACTTC. Amino acid sequence: CATSREGWGQGAYEQYF. Looking up the rest from reference TRBV15 and TRBJ2-7 gives the full variable domain: DAMVIQNPRYQVTQFGKPVTLSCSQTLNHNVMYWYQQKSSQAPKLLFHYYDKDFNNEADTPDNFQSRRPNTSFCFLDIRSPGLGDTAMYLCATSREGWGQGAYEQYFGPGTRLTVT.

A few counts support this clone. The genes are TRBV11-2 and TRBJ1-6; D possibly corresponds to TRBD1 (5 bases). The CDR3 is made up of 15 amino acids. V gave up 4 bases and J gave up 6 bases, with 13 bases separating them. Germline V CDR1 and CDR2: SGHAT, FQNNGV. This chain's CDR3 is CASSYSLRGNSPLHF. For the CDR3, the DNA is TGTGCCAGCAGCTATAGCTTAAGGGGTAATTCACCCCTCCACTTT. Full variable domain (outside the CDR3, taken from reference TRBV11-2 and TRBJ1-6): EAGVAQSPRYKIIEKRQSVAFWCNPISGHATLYWYQQILGQGPKLLIQFQNNGVVDDSQLPKDRFSAERLKGVDSTLKIQPAKLEDSAVYLCASSYSLRGNSPLHFGNGTRLTVT.

The chain joins TRBV30 to TRBJ1-5; D possibly corresponds to TRBD1 (5 bases). V was trimmed by 2 bases and J by 2 bases, leaving 16 bases between them. Germline V lookup: CDR1 GTSNPN, CDR2 SVGIG (reference sequence). There are 16 residues in the CDR3. The CDR3 sequence is CAWSWGGYVGNQPQHF. The CDR3 DNA reads TGTGCCTGGAGTTGGGGGGGGTATGTAGGCAATCAGCCCCAGCATTTT. Supplemented by reference TRBV30 and TRBJ1-5, the full variable domain reads SQTIHQWPATLVQPVGSPLSLECTVEGTSNPNLYWYRQAAGRGLQLLFYSVGIGQISSEVPQNLSASRPQDRQFILSSKKLLLSDSGFYLCAWSWGGYVGNQPQHFGDGTRLSIL.

The chain links TRBV6-1 to TRBJ2-1; D is possibly TRBD1 (6 bases). The V end lost 2 bases, the J end lost 5 bases, and 19 bases lay between the germline ends. CDR1 and CDR2 (germline): MNHNS, SASEGT. The CDR3 spans 17 residues. The CDR3 protein is CASSESRSQGLHNEQFF. The CDR3 coding sequence is TGTGCCAGCAGTGAATCAAGGAGTCAGGGGCTGCACAATGAGCAGTTCTTC.